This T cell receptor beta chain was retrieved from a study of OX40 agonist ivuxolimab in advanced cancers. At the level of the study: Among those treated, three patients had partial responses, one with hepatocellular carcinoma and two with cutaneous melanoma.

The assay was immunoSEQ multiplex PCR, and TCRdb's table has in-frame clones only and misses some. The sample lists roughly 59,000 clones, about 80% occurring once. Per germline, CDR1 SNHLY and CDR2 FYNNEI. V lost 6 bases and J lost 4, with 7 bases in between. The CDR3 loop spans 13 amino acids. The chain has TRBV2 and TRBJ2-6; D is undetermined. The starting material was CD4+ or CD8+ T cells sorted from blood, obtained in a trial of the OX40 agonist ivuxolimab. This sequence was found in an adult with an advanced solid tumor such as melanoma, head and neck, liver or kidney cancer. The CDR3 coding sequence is TGTGCCAGCAGCCGGCCCGGGGCCAACGTCCTGACTTTC. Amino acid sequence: CASSRPGANVLTF.